These 5 T cell receptor beta chains originate from one sample sequenced in a study of blood T cell repertoires in COVID-19. Produced via immunoSEQ multiplex PCR; TCRdb's table is partial and in-frame only. The sample holds about 170,000 clones, roughly 78% seen once. Sequenced material: PBMCs or T cells enriched from blood (not recorded which). These receptors came from a woman in her 70s in a cohort exposed to, infected with or recovered from COVID-19 (not recorded which).

The genes are TRBV7-2 and TRBJ2-7; TRBD1 matches 10 bases. The V segment lost 5 bases and the J segment 2 bases; nucleotides outside the gene matches: 6. The CDR3 is 15 residues long. Germline V gene data show CDR1 as SGHTA and CDR2 as FQGNSA. Written as DNA, the CDR3 is TGTGCCAGCAGCGAAGCCGGGACAGGGGCCTACGAGCAGTACTTC. Its protein product is CASSEAGTGAYEQYF.

The V gene is TRBV10-3, the J gene TRBJ1-2, with D tentatively TRBD1 (6 bases). Germline V gene data show CDR1 as ENHRY and CDR2 as SYGVKD. The CDR3 sequence is 13 residues long. The V gene lost 0 bases and the J gene lost 8 bases, with 10 bases spanning the gap. DNA of the CDR3: TGTGCCATCAGTGAGTCTTCAGGGGTGGGCTACACCTTC. It codes for CAISESSGVGYTF.

The table lists this clone with a count of one. V usage is TRBV28 and J usage is TRBJ2-5, with D possibly TRBD2 on 6 matching bases. Germline lookup yields CDR1 MDHEN and CDR2 SYDVKM. CDR3 size: 15 residues. V lost 1 base and J 2 bases, leaving 11 bases between the germline ends. The DNA for the CDR3 is TGTGCCAGCAGTTTATTAAGTGCGGGACAAGAGACCCAGTACTTC. It encodes CASSLLSAGQETQYF.

The chain uses TRBV7-8 and TRBJ2-3; weak D call: TRBD1 (5 bases). V was clipped by 1 base and J by 3 bases, with 11 bases between them. Germline V gene lookup returns CDR1 SGHVS and CDR2 FQNEAQ. The CDR3 length is 15 residues. DNA of the CDR3: TGTGCCAGCAGCTTAGTACTGACAGTAACAGATACGCAGTATTTT. Amino acids: CASSLVLTVTDTQYF.

This clone was counted a single time. At one end the junction does not follow the germline gene, possibly because of a read error. The V call is TRBV29-1, the J call TRBJ1-2, with a weak D call TRBD1 (6 bases). In germline, CDR1 is SQVTM, CDR2 ANQGSEA. CDR3 length: 11 amino acids. CDR3 region: CSGQSAGTYFF. In DNA form, the CDR3 reads TGCAGCGGCCAATCGGCCGGGACATATTTCTTC.